The next 8 T cell receptor beta chains were all read from a single sample in a study of glioma-infiltrating T cells. Amplification of TCR alpha and beta CDR3 regions from RNA used iRepertoire nested multiplex PCR. TCRdb independently ran MiXCR on the multiplex PCR reads; one entry per CDR3 protein. The sample carries about 180,000 distinct CDR3 sequences, around 45% recorded once. The material sequenced was glioma tissue, nonneoplastic brain tissue, or PBMCs (not recorded which). All receptors derive from a human donor with low-grade glioma or glioblastoma, undergoing nonglioma brain surgery, or in good health (not recorded which).

The chain employs TRBV2 and TRBJ1-5, with D possibly being TRBD1 (6 bases). V shed 7 bases and J shed 0 bases, with 13 bases lying between them. The germline V gene has CDR1 SNHLY and CDR2 FYNNEI. CDR3 length: 15 residues. The CDR3 region has the DNA TGTGCCAGCAAAGACAGGTGGAATAGCAATCAGCCCCAGCATTTT. It yields the protein CASKDRWNSNQPQHF.

The rearrangement joins TRBV20-1 to TRBJ2-7; tentative D call: TRBD2 (6 bases). Germline values: CDR1 DFQATT, CDR2 SNEGSKA (reference sequence). The CDR3 spans 13 residues. V was cut by 2 bases and J by 7 bases, with 15 bases left in between. CDR3 in amino acids: CSARNTSRNEQYF. The DNA of the CDR3 is TGCAGTGCTAGAAATACTAGCCGCAATGAGCAGTACTTC.

The J gene is TRBJ2-1, the V gene TRBV7-2; TRBD2 agrees at 12 bases. The CDR3 length is 15 residues. Trimming at V came to 5 bases and at J to 4 bases, leaving 3 bases not matched to a gene. From germline, CDR1 is SGHTA and CDR2 FQGNSA. CDR3 sequence (DNA): TGTGCCAGCAGCCTCACTAGCGGGGGGTACAATGAGCAGTTCTTC. Its protein product is CASSLTSGGYNEQFF.

Regarding this clonotype: It may be a read error: a sequence one base away is much more abundant. CDR3 protein: CTTGTQYSYNEQFF. CDR3 coding DNA: TGTACCACCGGGACCCAATACTCCTACAATGAGCAGTTCTTC. V is TRBV6-6 and J is TRBJ2-1; D might be TRBD1 or TRBD2, each matching 5 bases. The length of the CDR3 is 14 residues. The germline V gene has CDR1 MNHNY and CDR2 SVGAGI (reference sequence).

At least ten counts were recorded for this clonotype. The CDR3 region is CSARAARQGHNEKLFF. The CDR3 bases are TGCAGTGCTAGAGCGGCCCGACAGGGACATAATGAAAAACTGTTTTTT. This chain joins TRBV20-1 and TRBJ1-4; TRBD1 agrees at 7 bases. The germline CDR1 and CDR2 sequences are DFQATT and SNEGSKA (reference sequence). CDR3 size: 16 residues. V lost 1 base and J lost 4; bases outside the gene matches: 9.

Concerning this clonotype: No conserved phenylalanine or tryptophan ends this CDR3, so it is likely a read error. The CDR3 DNA reads as TGTGCCAGCAGTCTCCGACAGTATTTCTATGGCTACACCCTC. Translating it yields CASSLRQYFYGYTL. The chain carries TRBV28 and TRBJ1-2; a possible D gene is TRBD1 (5 bases). Germline-derived CDR1 and CDR2 are MDHEN and SYDVKM. This CDR3 is 14 amino acids long. V was clipped by 5 bases and J by 4 bases, with 14 bases between them.

Regarding this clonotype: The junction and the germline gene differ at one end; a read error may be behind it. V usage is TRBV11-2 and J usage is TRBJ2-1, with D tentatively TRBD1 (7 bases). Germline V CDR1 and CDR2: SGHAT, FQNNGV. CDR3 size: 15 residues. This CDR3 is CASRLEGASHNEQFF. CDR3 nucleotides: TGCGCCAGCAGATTGGAGGGGGCCAGCCACAATGAGCAGTTCTTC. The whole variable domain, remainder taken from reference TRBV11-2 and TRBJ2-1, is EAGVAQSPRYKIIEKRQSVAFWCNPISGHATLYWYQQILGQGPKLLIQFQNNGVVDDSQLPKDRFSAERLKGVDSTLKIQPAKLEDSAVYLCASRLEGASHNEQFFGPGTRLTVL.

This clonotype was seen more than once but under ten times. The chain recombines TRBV20-1 with TRBJ2-7; unclear D gene. Trimming took off 3 bases at V and 1 base at J, with 16 bases between the two ends. The CDR3 sequence is 15 residues long. Looked up from germline, CDR1 is DFQATT and CDR2 is SNEGSKA (reference sequence). Written as DNA, the CDR3 is TGCAGTGCTAGTGCTCCCCCCCTCGGGTCCTACGAGCAGTACTTC. It codes for CSASAPPLGSYEQYF.